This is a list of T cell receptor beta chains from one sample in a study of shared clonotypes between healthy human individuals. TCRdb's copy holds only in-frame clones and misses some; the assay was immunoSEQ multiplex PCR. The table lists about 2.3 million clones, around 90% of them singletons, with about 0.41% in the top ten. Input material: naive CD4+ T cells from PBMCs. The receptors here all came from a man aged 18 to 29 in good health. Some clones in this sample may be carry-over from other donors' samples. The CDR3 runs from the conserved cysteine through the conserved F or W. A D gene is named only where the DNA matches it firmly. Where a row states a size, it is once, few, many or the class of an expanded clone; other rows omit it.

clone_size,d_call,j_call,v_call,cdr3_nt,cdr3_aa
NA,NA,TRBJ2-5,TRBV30,TGTGCCTGGGGGGGAGGAGGGAAGGAGACCCAGTACTTC,CAWGGGGKETQYF
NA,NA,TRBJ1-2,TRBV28,TGTGCCAGCAGGGGCCGGGTCTATGGCTACACCTTC,CASRGRVYGYTF
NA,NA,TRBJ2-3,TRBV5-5,TGTGCCAGCAGCCAAACAGATACGCAGTATTTT,CASSQTDTQYF
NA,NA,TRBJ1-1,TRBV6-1,TGTGCCAGCGCCCCTTCGGTGAACACTGAAGCTTTCTTT,CASAPSVNTEAFF
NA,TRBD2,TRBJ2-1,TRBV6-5,TGTGCCAGCACTGCCCCGGGCGGGAGCTTTGAGCAGTTCTTC,CASTAPGGSFEQFF
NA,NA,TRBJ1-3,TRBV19,TGTGCCAGTAATACAGGGTCGACTGGAAACACCATATATTTT,CASNTGSTGNTIYF
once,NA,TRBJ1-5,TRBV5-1,TGCGCCAGCAGCTTCGACCCTGGCAATCAGCCCCAGCATTTT,CASSFDPGNQPQHF
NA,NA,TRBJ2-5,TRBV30,TGTGCCTGGAGCCGACAAGAGACCCAGTACTTC,CAWSRQETQYF
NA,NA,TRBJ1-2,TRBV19,TGTGCCAGTAGTCCCCTTTTCACCAAACAGCAAAAGAACTATGGCTACACCTTC,CASSPLFTKQQKNYGYTF
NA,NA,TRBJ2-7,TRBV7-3,TGTGCCAGCAGCTTAACAGCGGGCGCTTACGAGCAGTACTTC,CASSLTAGAYEQYF
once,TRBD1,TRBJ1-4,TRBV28,TGTGCCAGCAGGACCACCGGGGGACAGTGGCATGAAAAACTGTTTTTT,CASRTTGGQWHEKLFF
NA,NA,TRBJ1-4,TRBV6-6,TGTGCCAGCTCTCGGGGAACCACTAATGAAAAACTGTTTTTT,CASSRGTTNEKLFF
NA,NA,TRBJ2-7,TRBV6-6,TGTGCCAGCAGTTACGATTCCTGGGCAGCCTACGAGCAGTACTTC,CASSYDSWAAYEQYF
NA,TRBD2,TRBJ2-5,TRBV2,TGTGCCAGCAGTGACAGGACTAGGGGCCGAGAGACCCAGTACTTC,CASSDRTRGRETQYF
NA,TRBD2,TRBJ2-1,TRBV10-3,TGTGCCATCAGAACCCCCACCAGCGGGAACAATGAGCAGTTCTTC,CAIRTPTSGNNEQFF
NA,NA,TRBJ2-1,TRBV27,TGTGCCAGCAGTCCAAAACAGGGAAGCTCCTACAATGAGCAGTTCTTC,CASSPKQGSSYNEQFF
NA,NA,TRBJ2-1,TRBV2,TGTGCCTTAGATGAGGACAGATACAATGAGCAGTTCTTC,CALDEDRYNEQFF
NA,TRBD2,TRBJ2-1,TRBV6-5,TGTGCCAGCAGCCGCGGACTAGCAGATGAGCAGTTCTTC,CASSRGLADEQFF
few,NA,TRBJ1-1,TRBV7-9,TGTGCCAGCAGCCCCGACGGGCGGGGTTGGACTGAAGCTTTCTTT,CASSPDGRGWTEAFF
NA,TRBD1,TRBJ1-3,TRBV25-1,TGTGCCAGCAGTGAACCCAGGGGGCGGCCTGGAAACACCATATATTTT,CASSEPRGRPGNTIYF
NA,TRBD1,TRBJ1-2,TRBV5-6,TGTGCCAGCACCCAATGGACAGGAAATCGCTACACCTTC,CASTQWTGNRYTF
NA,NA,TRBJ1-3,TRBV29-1,TGCAGCGTTGAAGTCCCAGCAAGGGACACCATATATTTT,CSVEVPARDTIYF
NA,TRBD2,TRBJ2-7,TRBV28,TGTGCCAGCAGTTTGGTGGGAGGGCAGGGACCCTACGAGCAGTACTTC,CASSLVGGQGPYEQYF
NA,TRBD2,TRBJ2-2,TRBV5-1,TGCGCCAGCAGCTTATTAGCGGGAGACCCCACCGGGGAGCTGTTTTTT,CASSLLAGDPTGELFF
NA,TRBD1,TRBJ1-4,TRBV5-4,TGTGCCAGCAGCGCCGGGACAGGTCTTAATGAAAAACTGTTTTTT,CASSAGTGLNEKLFF
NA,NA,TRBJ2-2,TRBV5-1,TGCGCCAGCAGCCCCGGACTAGGAGGGGGCACCGGGGAGCTGTTTTTT,CASSPGLGGGTGELFF
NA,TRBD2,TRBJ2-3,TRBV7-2,TGTGCCAGCAGCTTAGTCGGGGGAGGGGCAGATACGCAGTATTTT,CASSLVGGGADTQYF
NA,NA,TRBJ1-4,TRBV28,TGTGCCAGCGAGGGATGGGCAACTAATGAAAAACTGTTTTTT,CASEGWATNEKLFF
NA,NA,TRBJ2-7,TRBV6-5,TGTGCCAGCAGCTCCGTACATGTAAACTACGAGCAGTACTTC,CASSSVHVNYEQYF
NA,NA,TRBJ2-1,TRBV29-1,TGCAGCGTTGAAGTTCGGGAACAGTTCTTC,CSVEVREQFF
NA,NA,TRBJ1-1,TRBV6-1,TGTGCCAGCAGTGAAGGGGGTACGAACACTGAAGCTTTCTTT,CASSEGGTNTEAFF
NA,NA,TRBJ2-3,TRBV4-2,TGTGCCAGCAGCCAAGACAGGGGAGATACGCAGTATTTT,CASSQDRGDTQYF
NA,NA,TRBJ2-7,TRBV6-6,TGTGCCAGCAGTTACGGGCTAGCCGGCGAGCAGTACTTC,CASSYGLAGEQYF
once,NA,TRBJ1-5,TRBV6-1,TGTGCCAGCAGTGAGGCGGGGGGCCGCAATCAGCCCCAGCATTTT,CASSEAGGRNQPQHF
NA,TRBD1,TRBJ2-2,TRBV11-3,TGTGCCAGCAGCGGGCGACAGGGGCTCACCGGGGAGCTGTTTTTT,CASSGRQGLTGELFF
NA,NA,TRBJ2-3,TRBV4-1,TGCGCCAGCAGAAGGGACCCCAGCACAGATACGCAGTATTTT,CASRRDPSTDTQYF
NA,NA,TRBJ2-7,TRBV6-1,TGTGCCAGCAGTGAAGCGCTAGGACGGAATTACGAGCAGTACTTC,CASSEALGRNYEQYF
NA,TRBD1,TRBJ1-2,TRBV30,TGTGCCTGGACAGGGGGGGAAAACTATGGCTACACCTTC,CAWTGGENYGYTF
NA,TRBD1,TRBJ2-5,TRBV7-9,TGTGCCAGCAGCTTGCAGGACAGGTACCAAGAGACCCAGTACTTC,CASSLQDRYQETQYF
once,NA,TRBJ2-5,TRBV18,TGTGCCAGCTCACCGGATCTTCTCGGGACCCAGTACTTC,CASSPDLLGTQYF
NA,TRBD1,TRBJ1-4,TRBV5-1,TGCGCCAGCAGCGTAGGACAGGGTGCAGCAGAAAAACTGTTTTTT,CASSVGQGAAEKLFF
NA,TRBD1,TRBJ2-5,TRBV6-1,TGTGCCAGCAGTGACTGGGACAGGAAAGAGACCCAGTACTTC,CASSDWDRKETQYF
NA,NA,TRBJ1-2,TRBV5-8,TGTGCCAGCAGCTTGTGGGTAGGATACTTC,CASSLWVGYF
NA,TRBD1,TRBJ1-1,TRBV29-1,TGCAGCGGGGACAGGGGCAGTGGAGCTTTCTTT,CSGDRGSGAFF
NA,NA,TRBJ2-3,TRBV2,TGTGCCAGCAGTGAAGGGACTGCGCGGGCGGATACGCAGTATTTT,CASSEGTARADTQYF
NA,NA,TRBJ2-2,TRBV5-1,TGCGCCAGCAGTCCCGGGACGCGGGACGGGGAGCTGTTTTTT,CASSPGTRDGELFF
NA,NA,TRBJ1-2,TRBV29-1,TGCAGCGATGAGGGAAACTATGGCTACACCTTC,CSDEGNYGYTF
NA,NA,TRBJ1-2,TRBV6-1,TGTGCCAGCAGCGGCCAGGGACGAGCCTATGGCTACACCTTC,CASSGQGRAYGYTF
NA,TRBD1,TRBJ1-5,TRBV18,TGTGCCAGCTCACCCGGGACAGGGAATCAGCCCCAGCATTTT,CASSPGTGNQPQHF
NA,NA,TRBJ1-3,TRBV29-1,TGCAGCGTTGAGGCTGGAAACACCATATATTTT,CSVEAGNTIYF
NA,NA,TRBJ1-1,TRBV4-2,TGTGCCAGCAGCCAAGTTGGGGACACTGAAGCTTTCTTT,CASSQVGDTEAFF
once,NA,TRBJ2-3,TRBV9,TGTGCCAGCAGCCGTACTTTTGGGGATACGCAGTATTTT,CASSRTFGDTQYF
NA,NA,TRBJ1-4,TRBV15,TGTGCCACCAGACCGCCAGGGATGGCTAATGAAAAACTGTTTTTT,CATRPPGMANEKLFF